This T cell receptor (beta chain) emerged from a study of Ad26.COV2.S vaccination and SARS-CoV-2 variants. The treatment here: 15 to 20 received Ad26.COV2.S at low or high dose, single or two shots; roughly five received placebo; per-sample allocation not given. The samples were gathered on day 63 after the first injection of vaccine or placebo. Study results and limitations: Individuals receiving vaccine had higher spike-specific TCR breadth than placebo recipients did.

Assay used: immunoSEQ multiplex PCR; TCRdb lists only in-frame clones, some missing. The table shows about 400,000 clones, with about four fifths occurring only once. Per germline, CDR1 SNHLY and CDR2 FYNNEI. This CDR3 spans 14 amino acids. Trimming stripped 8 bases from V and 4 bases from J, with 15 bases between. Worth noting for this clone: The antigen is not known.

The material was peripheral blood, obtained in a trial of Ad26.COV2.S vaccine versus placebo. The sequence was obtained from a person aged 18-65 years who received the Ad26.COV2.S COVID-19 vaccine or a placebo. This chain joins TRBV2 and TRBJ2-1; possibly TRBD1 for D (6 bases). The CDR3 loop is CASLRGAGYNEQFF. CDR3 DNA sequence: TGTGCCAGCCTCAGGGGAGCAGGGTACAATGAGCAGTTCTTC.